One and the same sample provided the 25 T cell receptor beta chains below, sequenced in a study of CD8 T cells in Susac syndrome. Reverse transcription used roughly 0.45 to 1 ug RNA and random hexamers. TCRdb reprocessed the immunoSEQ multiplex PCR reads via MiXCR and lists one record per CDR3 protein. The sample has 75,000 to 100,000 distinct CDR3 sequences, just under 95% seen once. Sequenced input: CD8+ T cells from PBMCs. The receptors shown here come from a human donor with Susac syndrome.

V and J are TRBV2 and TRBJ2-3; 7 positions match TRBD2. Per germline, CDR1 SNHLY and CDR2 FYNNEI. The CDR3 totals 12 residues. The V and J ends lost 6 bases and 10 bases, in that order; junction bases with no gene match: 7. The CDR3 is CASSEWGGAQYF. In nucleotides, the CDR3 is TGTGCCAGCAGCGAATGGGGGGGAGCGCAGTATTTT.

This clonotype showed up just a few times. This CDR3 is CASSPGTVNQPQHF. The CDR3 DNA follows: TGTGCCAGCAGCCCCGGGACAGTGAATCAGCCCCAGCATTTT. The chain joins TRBV2 to TRBJ1-5, with TRBD1 matching 7 bases. The CDR3 spans 14 residues. Germline V lookup: CDR1 SNHLY, CDR2 FYNNEI. Germline trimming cut 6 bases from V and 4 bases from J; bases unmatched to any gene: 6. Complete variable domain (other parts from reference TRBV2 and TRBJ1-5): EPEVTQTPSHQVTQMGQEVILRCVPISNHLYFYWYRQILGQKVEFLVSFYNNEISEKSEIFDDQFSVERPDGSNFTLKIRSTKLEDSAMYFCASSPGTVNQPQHFGDGTRLSIL.

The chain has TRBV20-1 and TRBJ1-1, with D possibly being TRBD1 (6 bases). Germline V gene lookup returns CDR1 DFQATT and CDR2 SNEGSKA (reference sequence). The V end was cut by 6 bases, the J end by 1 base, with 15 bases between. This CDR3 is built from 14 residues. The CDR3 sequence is CSAPGGGRNTEAFF. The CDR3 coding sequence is TGCAGTGCCCCTGGGGGCGGCAGGAACACTGAAGCTTTCTTT.

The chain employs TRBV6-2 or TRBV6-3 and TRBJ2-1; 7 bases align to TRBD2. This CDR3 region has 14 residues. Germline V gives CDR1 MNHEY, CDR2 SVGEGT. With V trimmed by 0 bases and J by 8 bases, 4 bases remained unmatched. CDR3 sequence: CASSYSPAGDEQFF. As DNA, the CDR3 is TGTGCCAGCAGTTACTCCCCGGCGGGGGATGAGCAGTTCTTC.

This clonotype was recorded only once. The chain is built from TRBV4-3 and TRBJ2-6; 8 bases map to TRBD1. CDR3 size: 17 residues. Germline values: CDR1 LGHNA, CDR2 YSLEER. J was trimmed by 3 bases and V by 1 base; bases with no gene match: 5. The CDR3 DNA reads TGCGCCAGCAGCCAAGCTCAGGGGGCTGGTGGGGCCAACGTCCTGACTTTC. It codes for CASSQAQGAGGANVLTF.

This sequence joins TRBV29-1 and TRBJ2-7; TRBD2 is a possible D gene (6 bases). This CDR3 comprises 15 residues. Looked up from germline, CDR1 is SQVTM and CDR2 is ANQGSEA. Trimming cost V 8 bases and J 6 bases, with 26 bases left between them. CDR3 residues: CSFIGGASRPFEQYF. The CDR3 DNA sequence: TGCAGCTTTATCGGAGGGGCCTCGAGGCCCTTCGAGCAGTACTTC.

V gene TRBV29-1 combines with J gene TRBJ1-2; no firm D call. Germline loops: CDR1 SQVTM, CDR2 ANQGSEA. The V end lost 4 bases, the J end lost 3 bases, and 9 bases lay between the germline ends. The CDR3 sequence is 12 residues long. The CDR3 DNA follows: TGCAGCGTTGTCCGCGGATACTATGGCTACACCTTC. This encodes CSVVRGYYGYTF. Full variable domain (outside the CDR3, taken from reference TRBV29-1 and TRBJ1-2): SAVISQKPSRDICQRGTSLTIQCQVDSQVTMMFWYRQQPGQSLTLIATANQGSEATYESGFVIDKFPISRPNLTFSTLTVSNMSPEDSSIYLCSVVRGYYGYTFGSGTRLTVV.

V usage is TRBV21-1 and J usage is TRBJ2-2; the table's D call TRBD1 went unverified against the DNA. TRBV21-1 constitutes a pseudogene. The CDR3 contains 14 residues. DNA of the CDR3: TGTGCCAGCAGAGGACAGGGGAACACCGGGGAGCTGTTTTTT. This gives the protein CASRGQGNTGELFF.

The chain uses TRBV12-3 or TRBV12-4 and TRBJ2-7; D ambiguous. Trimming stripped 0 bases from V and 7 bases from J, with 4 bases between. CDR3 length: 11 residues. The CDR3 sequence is CASSLAREQYF. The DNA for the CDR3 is TGTGCCAGCAGTTTAGCCCGGGAGCAGTACTTC.

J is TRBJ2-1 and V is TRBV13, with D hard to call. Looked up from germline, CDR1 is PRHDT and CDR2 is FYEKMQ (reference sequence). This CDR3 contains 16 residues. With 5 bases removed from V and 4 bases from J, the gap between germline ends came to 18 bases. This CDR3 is CASSPSGPVDYNEQFF. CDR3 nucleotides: TGTGCCAGCAGCCCTAGTGGGCCGGTAGATTACAATGAGCAGTTCTTC.

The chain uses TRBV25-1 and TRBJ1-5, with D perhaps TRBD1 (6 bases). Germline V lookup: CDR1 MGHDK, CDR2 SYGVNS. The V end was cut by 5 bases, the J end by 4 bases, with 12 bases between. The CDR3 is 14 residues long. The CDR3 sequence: CASSWAGANQPQHF. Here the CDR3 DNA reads TGTGCCAGCAGTTGGGCAGGGGCAAATCAGCCCCAGCATTTT.

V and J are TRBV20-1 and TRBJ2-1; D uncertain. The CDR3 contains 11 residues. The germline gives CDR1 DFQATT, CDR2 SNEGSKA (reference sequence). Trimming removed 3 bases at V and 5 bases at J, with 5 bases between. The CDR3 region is CSASGDNEQFF. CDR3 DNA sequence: TGCAGTGCTAGCGGTGACAATGAGCAGTTCTTC.

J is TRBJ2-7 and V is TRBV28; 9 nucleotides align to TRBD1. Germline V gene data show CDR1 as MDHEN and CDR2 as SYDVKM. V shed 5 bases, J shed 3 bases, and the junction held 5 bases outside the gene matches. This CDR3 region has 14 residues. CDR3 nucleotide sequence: TGTGCCAGCAGTCCCGCGGGACAGGGCTACGAGCAGTACTTC. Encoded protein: CASSPAGQGYEQYF.

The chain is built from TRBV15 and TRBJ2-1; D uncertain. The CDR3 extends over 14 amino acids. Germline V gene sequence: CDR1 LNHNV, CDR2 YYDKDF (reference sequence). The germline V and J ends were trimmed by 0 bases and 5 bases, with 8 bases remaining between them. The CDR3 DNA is TGTGCCACCAGCAGAGATGAGGCCGACAATGAGCAGTTCTTC. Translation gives CATSRDEADNEQFF.

The CDR3 loop is CSVQGGSSYEQYF. The CDR3 region has the DNA TGCAGCGTTCAGGGGGGGAGCTCCTACGAGCAGTACTTC. The chain couples TRBV29-1 to TRBJ2-7; the D call may be TRBD1 or TRBD2 (7 bases each). Germline V gene data show CDR1 as SQVTM and CDR2 as ANQGSEA. V lost 5 bases to trimming and J lost 0 bases, with 11 bases between them. The CDR3 is made up of 13 amino acids.

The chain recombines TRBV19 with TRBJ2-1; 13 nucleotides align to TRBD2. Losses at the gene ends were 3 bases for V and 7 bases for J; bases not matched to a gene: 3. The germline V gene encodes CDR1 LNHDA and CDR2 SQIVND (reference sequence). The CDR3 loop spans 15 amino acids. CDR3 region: CASSIGTSGMNEQFF. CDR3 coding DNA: TGTGCCAGTAGTATCGGGACTAGCGGGATGAATGAGCAGTTCTTC.

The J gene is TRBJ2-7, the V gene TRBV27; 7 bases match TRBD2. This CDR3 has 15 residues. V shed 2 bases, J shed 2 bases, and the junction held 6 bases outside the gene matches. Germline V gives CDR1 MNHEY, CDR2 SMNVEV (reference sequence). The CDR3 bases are TGTGCCAGCAGTTTAAGTCTAGCGGAGACCTACGAGCAGTACTTC. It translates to CASSLSLAETYEQYF.

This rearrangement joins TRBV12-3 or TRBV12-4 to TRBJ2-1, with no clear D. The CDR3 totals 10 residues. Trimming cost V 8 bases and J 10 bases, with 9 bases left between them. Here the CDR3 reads CASAAGEQFF. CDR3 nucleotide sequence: TGTGCCAGCGCTGCTGGCGAGCAGTTCTTC.

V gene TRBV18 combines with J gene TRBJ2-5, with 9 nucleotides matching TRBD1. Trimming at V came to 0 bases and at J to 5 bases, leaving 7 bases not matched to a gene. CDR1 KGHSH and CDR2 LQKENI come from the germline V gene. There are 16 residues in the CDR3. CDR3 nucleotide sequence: TGTGCCAGCTCACCACCGGAAGGACAGGGGTACGAGACCCAGTACTTC. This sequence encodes CASSPPEGQGYETQYF.

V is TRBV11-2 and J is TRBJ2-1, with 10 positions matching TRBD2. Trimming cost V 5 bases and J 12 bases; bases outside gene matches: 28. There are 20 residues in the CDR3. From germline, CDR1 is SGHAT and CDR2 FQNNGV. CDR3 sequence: CASSLGYREREGRGAQGQFF. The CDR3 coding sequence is TGTGCCAGCAGCCTGGGCTATAGAGAGCGGGAGGGCCGGGGGGCGCAAGGGCAGTTCTTC.

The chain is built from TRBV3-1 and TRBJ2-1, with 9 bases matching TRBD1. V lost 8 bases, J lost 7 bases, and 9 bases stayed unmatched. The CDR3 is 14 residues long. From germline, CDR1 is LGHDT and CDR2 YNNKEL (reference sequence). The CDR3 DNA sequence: TGTGCCAGCGCCGGGACAGGGAGGGCGAATGAGCAGTTCTTC. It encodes CASAGTGRANEQFF.

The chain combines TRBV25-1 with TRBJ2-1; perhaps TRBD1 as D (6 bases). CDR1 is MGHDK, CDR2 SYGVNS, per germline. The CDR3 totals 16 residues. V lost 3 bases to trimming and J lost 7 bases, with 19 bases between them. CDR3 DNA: TGTGCCAGCAGTGATACACAGGGACCCTCAGGGAATGAGCAGTTCTTC. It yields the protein CASSDTQGPSGNEQFF.

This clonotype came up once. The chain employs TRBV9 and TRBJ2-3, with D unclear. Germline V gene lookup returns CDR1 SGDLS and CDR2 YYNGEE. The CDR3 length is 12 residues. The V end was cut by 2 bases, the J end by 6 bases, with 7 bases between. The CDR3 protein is CASSVPLDTQYF. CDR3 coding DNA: TGTGCCAGCAGCGTCCCATTGGATACGCAGTATTTT.

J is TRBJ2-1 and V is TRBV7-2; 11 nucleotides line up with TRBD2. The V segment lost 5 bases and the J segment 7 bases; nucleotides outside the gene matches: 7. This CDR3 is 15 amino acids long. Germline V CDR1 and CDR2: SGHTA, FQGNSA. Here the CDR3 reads CASSATSGRMNEQFF. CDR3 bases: TGTGCCAGCAGCGCCACTAGCGGGAGAATGAATGAGCAGTTCTTC.

DNA for the CDR3: TGTGCCAGCAGTTACTCGGCAGGGGCTGACTACACCTTC. Protein: CASSYSAGADYTF. The chain carries TRBV6-5 and TRBJ1-2, with a possible D match to TRBD1 (6 bases). V lost 0 bases, J lost 10 bases, and 12 bases lay in between. In germline, CDR1 is MNHEY, CDR2 SVGAGI. CDR3 length: 13 amino acids.